Presented here are 8 T cell receptor beta chains from one specimen sequenced in a study of neurological immune-mediated disorders. One entry per CDR3 protein, called by TCRdb with MiXCR from the 5' RACE reads. The data show tens of thousands of distinct CDR3 sequences, just over 2.5% seen once. Sequenced material: PBMCs. All receptors derive from a woman in her 30s with multiple sclerosis.

This clonotype appeared many times. The rearrangement links TRBV7-2 to TRBJ1-2; D not certain. Trimming took off 4 bases at V and 0 bases at J, with 12 bases between the two ends. Germline assignment: CDR1 SGHTA and CDR2 FQGNSA. CDR3 size: 15 residues. The CDR3 loop reads CASSSQGSSNYGYTF. DNA of the CDR3: TGTGCCAGCAGCTCCCAAGGCTCATCTAACTATGGCTACACCTTC.

This clonotype was detected many times. The rearrangement joins TRBV4-2 to TRBJ2-3; D not certain. Germline V CDR1 and CDR2: LGHNA, YNFKEQ. The CDR3 runs 16 residues. Trimming removed 0 bases from V and 2 bases from J, with 12 bases in between. CDR3 nucleotides: TGTGCCAGCAGCCAAGAGGAAGCGTACGCCACAGATACGCAGTATTTT. Residues: CASSQEEAYATDTQYF.

This clonotype came up a few times. The CDR3 bases are TGTGCCAGCAGTTACGACCCGACCGAAAAACTGTTTTTT. It is translated as CASSYDPTEKLFF. V gene TRBV6-5 combines with J gene TRBJ1-4; no clear D. V lost 2 bases, J lost 8 bases, and 9 bases lay in between. Germline assignment: CDR1 MNHEY and CDR2 SVGAGI. The CDR3 extends over 13 amino acids.

Many counts were recorded for this clonotype. The rearrangement joins TRBV29-1 to TRBJ2-7, with D maybe TRBD2 (5 bases). Germline-derived CDR1 and CDR2 are SQVTM and ANQGSEA. V dropped 4 bases and J dropped 3 bases, with 10 bases sitting between them. The CDR3 contains 12 residues. The CDR3, as DNA: TGCAGCGTTGGGAGCGGAGGCTACGAGCAGTACTTC. This translates into CSVGSGGYEQYF.

This clonotype was counted at least ten times. The V and J genes are TRBV28 and TRBJ1-1; D unresolved. CDR3 size: 14 residues. Germline CDR1 MDHEN, CDR2 SYDVKM. V lost 2 bases, J lost 4 bases, and 11 bases lay in between. In nucleotides, the CDR3 is TGTGCCAGCAGTTTAGACCCCGACGGCACTGAAGCTTTCTTT. Its translation: CASSLDPDGTEAFF.

This clonotype was counted many times. The chain joins TRBV5-1 to TRBJ1-1; 9 nucleotides match TRBD1. Germline values: CDR1 SGHRS, CDR2 YFSETQ. The CDR3 loop spans 15 amino acids. The V segment lost 2 bases and the J segment 3 bases; nucleotides outside the gene matches: 5. The CDR3 nucleotides are TGCGCCAGCAGCTTTCCCGGGACAGGGTACACTGAAGCTTTCTTT. Translating it yields CASSFPGTGYTEAFF.

This clonotype was seen repeatedly, ten times or more. V usage is TRBV5-6 and J usage is TRBJ2-6; the D is unclear. V was trimmed by 1 base and J by 3 bases, leaving 5 bases between them. The CDR3 runs 14 residues. Germline CDR1 SGHDT, CDR2 YYEEEE. CDR3 DNA sequence: TGTGCCAGCAGCTTGTGGTATGGGGCCAACGTCCTGACTTTC. This sequence encodes CASSLWYGANVLTF.

This clonotype was recorded many times. The chain combines TRBV5-1 with TRBJ2-1; TRBD2 agrees at 11 bases. The CDR3 covers 15 residues. The germline CDR1 and CDR2 sequences are SGHRS and YFSETQ. The V segment lost 4 bases and the J segment 2 bases; nucleotides outside the gene matches: 2. DNA of the CDR3: TGCGCCAGCAGCACGACTAGCGGGGCCTACAATGAGCAGTTCTTC. As protein: CASSTTSGAYNEQFF.